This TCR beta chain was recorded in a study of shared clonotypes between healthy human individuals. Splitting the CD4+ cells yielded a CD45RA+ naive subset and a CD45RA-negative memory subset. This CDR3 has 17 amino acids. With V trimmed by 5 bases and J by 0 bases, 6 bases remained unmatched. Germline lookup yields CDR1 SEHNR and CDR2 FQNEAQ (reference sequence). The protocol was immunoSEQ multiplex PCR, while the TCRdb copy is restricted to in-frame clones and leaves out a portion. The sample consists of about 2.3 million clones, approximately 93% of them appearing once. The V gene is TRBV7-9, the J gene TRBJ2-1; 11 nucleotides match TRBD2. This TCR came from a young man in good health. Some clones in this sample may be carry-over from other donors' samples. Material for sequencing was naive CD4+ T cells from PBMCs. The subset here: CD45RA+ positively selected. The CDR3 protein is CASSPASGRNSYNEQFF. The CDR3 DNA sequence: TGTGCCAGCAGCCCCGCTAGCGGGAGGAACTCCTACAATGAGCAGTTCTTC.